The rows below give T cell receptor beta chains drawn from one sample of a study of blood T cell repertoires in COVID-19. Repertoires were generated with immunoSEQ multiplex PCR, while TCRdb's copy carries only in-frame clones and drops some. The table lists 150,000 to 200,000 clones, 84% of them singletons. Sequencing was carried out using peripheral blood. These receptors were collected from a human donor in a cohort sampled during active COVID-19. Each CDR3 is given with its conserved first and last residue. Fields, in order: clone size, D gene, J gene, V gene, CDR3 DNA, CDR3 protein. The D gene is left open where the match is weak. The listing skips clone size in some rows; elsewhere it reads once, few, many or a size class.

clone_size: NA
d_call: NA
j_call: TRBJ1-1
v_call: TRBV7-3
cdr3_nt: TGTGCCAGCAGCTTATACGGGGGAGACCCTGAAGCTTTCTTT
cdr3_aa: CASSLYGGDPEAFF

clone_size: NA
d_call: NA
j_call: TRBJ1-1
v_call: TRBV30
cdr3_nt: TGTGCCTGGAGTGTAAGGGGCCTGACCCTATTGAACACTGAAGCTTTCTTT
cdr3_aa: CAWSVRGLTLLNTEAFF

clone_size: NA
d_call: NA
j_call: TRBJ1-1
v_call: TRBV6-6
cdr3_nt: TGTGCCAGCAGTTACTCGTCCCAGGGATACGATAGAGCTTTCTTT
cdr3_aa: CASSYSSQGYDRAFF

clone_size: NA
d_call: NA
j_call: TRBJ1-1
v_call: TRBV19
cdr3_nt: TGTGCCAGTAGTAAAGGGGCTTTAGACACTGAAGCTTTCTTT
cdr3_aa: CASSKGALDTEAFF

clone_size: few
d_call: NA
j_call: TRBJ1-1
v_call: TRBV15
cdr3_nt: TGTGCCACCAGCAGAGCCGAGGGGGACACTGAAGCTTTCTTT
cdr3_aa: CATSRAEGDTEAFF

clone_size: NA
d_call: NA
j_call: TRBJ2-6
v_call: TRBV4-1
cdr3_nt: TGCGCCAGCAGCCAAACGGGGTCTGGGGCCAACGTCCTGACTTTC
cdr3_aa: CASSQTGSGANVLTF

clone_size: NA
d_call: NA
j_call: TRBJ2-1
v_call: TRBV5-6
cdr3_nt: TGTGCCAGCAGCTTGGGGCAGTACTCCTACAATGAGCAGTTCTTC
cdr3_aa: CASSLGQYSYNEQFF

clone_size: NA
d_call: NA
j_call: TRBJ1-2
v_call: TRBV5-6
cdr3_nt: TGTGCCAGCAGCCCACCAGGGGACTATGGCTACACCTTC
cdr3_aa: CASSPPGDYGYTF

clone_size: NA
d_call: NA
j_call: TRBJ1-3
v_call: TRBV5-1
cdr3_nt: TGCGCCAGCAGCTCCGAGCCGGCGGGGGCGGCTGGAAACACCATATATTTT
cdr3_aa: CASSSEPAGAAGNTIYF

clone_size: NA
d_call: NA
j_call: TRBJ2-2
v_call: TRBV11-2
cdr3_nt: TGTGCCAGCAGCTTAGGAGGGTCGATCATTAGGAACAGGGAGCTGTTTTTT
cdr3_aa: CASSLGGSIIRNRELFF

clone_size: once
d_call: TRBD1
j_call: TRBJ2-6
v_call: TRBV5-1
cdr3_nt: TGCGCCAGCAGCTACCGGACAGGGGGCGCAGCTGGGGCCAACGTCCTGACTTTC
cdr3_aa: CASSYRTGGAAGANVLTF

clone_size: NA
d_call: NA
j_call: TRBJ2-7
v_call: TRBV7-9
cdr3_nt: TGTGCCAGCAGCTTAAGTCGGGTTGGTGCCTACGAGCAGTACTTC
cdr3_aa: CASSLSRVGAYEQYF

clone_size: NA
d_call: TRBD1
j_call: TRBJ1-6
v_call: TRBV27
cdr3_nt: TGTGCCAGCAGCCATGGGACAGGGCAACCCCTCCACTTT
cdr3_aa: CASSHGTGQPLHF

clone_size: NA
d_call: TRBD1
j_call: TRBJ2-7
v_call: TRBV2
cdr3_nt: TGTGCCAGCAGGTTTGGACAGGGGACCTACGAGCAGTACTTC
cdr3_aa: CASRFGQGTYEQYF

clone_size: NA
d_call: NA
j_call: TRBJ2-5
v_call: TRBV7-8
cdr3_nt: TGTGCCAGCAGCTTAGGGAGACTAGATCAAGAGACCCAGTACTTC
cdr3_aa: CASSLGRLDQETQYF

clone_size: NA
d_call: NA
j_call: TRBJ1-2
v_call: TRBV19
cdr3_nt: TGTGCCAGTAGTACAGCGGGGGGGGACGGCTACACCTTC
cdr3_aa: CASSTAGGDGYTF

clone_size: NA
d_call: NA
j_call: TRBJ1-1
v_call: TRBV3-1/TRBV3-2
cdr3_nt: TGTGCCAGCAGCCAAAGTGGCCCAGGGCGTTGGGACACTGAAGCTTTCTTT
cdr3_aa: CASSQSGPGRWDTEAFF

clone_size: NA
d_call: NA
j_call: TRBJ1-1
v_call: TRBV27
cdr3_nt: TGTGCCAGCAGTTTATGGCAGAACACTGAAGCTTTCTTT
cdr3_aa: CASSLWQNTEAFF

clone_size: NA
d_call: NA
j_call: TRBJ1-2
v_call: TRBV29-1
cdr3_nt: TGCAGCGTTGATCGAACAGCGGGATATGGCTACACCTTC
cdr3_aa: CSVDRTAGYGYTF

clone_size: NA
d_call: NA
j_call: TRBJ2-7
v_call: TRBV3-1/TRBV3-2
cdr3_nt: TGTGCCAGCAGCCAGGGGGCCCCCCTTGAGCAGTACTTC
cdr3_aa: CASSQGAPLEQYF

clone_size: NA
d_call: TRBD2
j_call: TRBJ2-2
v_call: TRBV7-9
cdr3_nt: TGTGCCAGCAGCTCGAGTTCCAGCGGGGTGAACACCGGGGAGCTGTTTTTT
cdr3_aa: CASSSSSSGVNTGELFF

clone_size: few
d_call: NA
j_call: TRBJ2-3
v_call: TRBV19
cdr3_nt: TGTGCCAGTAGTTTGGCTTCTAGCACAGATACGCAGTATTTT
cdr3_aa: CASSLASSTDTQYF

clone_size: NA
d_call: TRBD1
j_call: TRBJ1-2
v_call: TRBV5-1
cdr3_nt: TGCGCCAGCAGCTTGACAGGGGGTGAAGGCTACACCTTC
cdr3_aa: CASSLTGGEGYTF

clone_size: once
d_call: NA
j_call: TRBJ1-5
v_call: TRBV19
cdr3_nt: TGTGCCAGTAGTGGGCGGGGACCTCAGCCCCAGCATTTT
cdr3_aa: CASSGRGPQPQHF